The present TCR beta chain was sequenced within a study of T cell responses to AZD1222 COVID-19 vaccine. This CDR3 is 15 amino acids long. Per germline, CDR1 MNHEY and CDR2 SVGAGI. Losses at the gene ends were 6 bases for V and 1 base for J; bases not matched to a gene: 5. Overall study findings and caveats: None of the repertoires were sampled until the peak T cell response had passed. Most donors were white British and more were female, and clonal diversity was possibly underestimated.

On this clone: Its antigen remains unknown.

Method: immunoSEQ multiplex PCR; TCRdb's copy keeps in-frame clones and lacks some. Of 75,000 to 90,000 clones in the sample, approximately 88% are singletons; the top ten hold roughly 2.5%. The TCR originated in an adult in good health. V usage is TRBV6-5 and J usage is TRBJ1-5; 8 bases line up with TRBD1. The sample in question was peripheral blood, obtained on day 0 of AZD1222 vaccination. Here the CDR3 reads CASRDRVVSNQPQHF. In DNA, the CDR3 is TGTGCCAGCAGGGACAGGGTGGTAAGCAATCAGCCCCAGCATTTT.